Listed below are T cell receptor beta chains from one sample, sequenced in a study of Ad26.COV2.S vaccination and SARS-CoV-2 variants. Clones were read by immunoSEQ multiplex PCR, and TCRdb kept only the in-frame ones, dropping some. The sample lists around 450,000 clones, 80% to 95% seen once, with 9% to 15% in the top ten. The sequencing used peripheral blood, collected in a trial of Ad26.COV2.S vaccine versus placebo. The origin of the receptors is a person between 18 and 59 years old who received the Ad26.COV2.S COVID-19 vaccine or a placebo. Each CDR3 is given with its conserved first and last residue. Fields, in order: V gene, clone size, D gene, J gene, CDR3 protein, CDR3 DNA. D genes are given only for firm matches. Clone size is not always given. Where it is, it says once, few, many or a class for expanded clones.

TRBV19	-	-	TRBJ1-2	CASSIQGLGYTF	TGTGCCAGTAGTATACAGGGACTTGGCTACACCTTC
TRBV6-2/TRBV6-3	once	-	TRBJ2-3	CASSSQASGLGDTQYF	TGTGCCAGCAGTTCCCAAGCGTCTGGTTTGGGAGATACGCAGTATTTT
TRBV18	-	-	TRBJ1-5	CASSPPGASNGPQHF	TGTGCCAGCTCACCACCGGGGGCGTCCAATGGGCCCCAGCATTTT
TRBV6-5	-	-	TRBJ1-2	CASSYDGSYGYTF	TGTGCCAGCAGTTACGACGGATCATATGGCTACACCTTC
TRBV24-1	-	-	TRBJ2-6	CATSDPDGSGANVLTF	TGTGCCACCAGTGACCCGGACGGCTCTGGGGCCAACGTCCTGACTTTC
TRBV7-8	-	-	TRBJ1-5	CASSFLFGNQPQHF	TGTGCCAGCAGCTTTTTATTCGGCAATCAGCCCCAGCATTTT
TRBV4-1	once	TRBD2	TRBJ2-1	CASRQREIYNEQFF	TGCGCCAGCAGGCAGCGGGAGATCTACAATGAGCAGTTCTTC
TRBV5-1	-	-	TRBJ2-2	CASSPGMAGELFF	TGCGCCAGCAGCCCAGGGATGGCTGGGGAGCTGTTTTTT
TRBV5-1	-	TRBD1	TRBJ1-2	CASRPNTGTGDGYTF	TGCGCCAGCAGGCCAAATACCGGGACAGGGGATGGCTACACCTTC
TRBV14	-	-	TRBJ2-3	CASSQDRGGTTDTQYF	TGTGCCAGCAGCCAAGATAGGGGGGGGACCACAGATACGCAGTATTTT
TRBV30	-	TRBD2	TRBJ2-1	CAWSVGGSYNEQFF	TGTGCCTGGAGTGTGGGGGGGTCCTACAATGAGCAGTTCTTC
TRBV14	-	TRBD1	TRBJ2-3	CASSLGQGVSDTQYF	TGTGCCAGCAGCCTGGGACAGGGGGTTTCAGATACGCAGTATTTT
TRBV19	-	-	TRBJ2-2	CASSPPGFRGELFF	TGTGCCAGTAGCCCCCCAGGGTTTCGCGGGGAGCTGTTTTTT
TRBV29-1	-	TRBD2	TRBJ2-7	CSVLRVVGLAGLSSYEQYF	TGCAGCGTTTTACGTGTCGTGGGACTAGCGGGGCTTAGCTCCTACGAGCAGTACTTC
TRBV4-3	-	-	TRBJ1-4	CASSQEDRYTEKLFF	TGCGCCAGCAGCCAAGAGGACAGATATACTGAAAAACTGTTTTTT
TRBV23-1	-	TRBD2	TRBJ2-7	CASGLGTYEQYF	TGCGCCAGCGGACTAGGCACCTACGAGCAGTACTTC
TRBV11-2	-	TRBD1	TRBJ2-7	CASSFPGQGAYEQYF	TGTGCCAGCAGCTTTCCGGGACAGGGGGCCTACGAGCAGTACTTC
TRBV20-1	once	-	TRBJ2-7	CSASARGGPSLYEQYF	TGCAGTGCTAGTGCGCGTGGGGGACCTAGCCTCTACGAGCAGTACTTC
TRBV19	-	-	TRBJ1-4	CASKATNEKLFF	TGTGCCAGTAAAGCAACTAATGAAAAACTGTTTTTT
TRBV5-6	-	-	TRBJ2-5	CASSRTAETQYF	TGTGCCAGCAGCCGGACAGCGGAGACCCAGTACTTC
TRBV29-1	-	-	TRBJ2-1	CSVGARVRFGYYGNEQFF	TGCAGCGTTGGTGCCAGGGTAAGATTCGGGTATTATGGCAATGAGCAGTTCTTC
TRBV29-1	-	TRBD1	TRBJ2-5	CSVEVFQGVGTQYF	TGCAGCGTTGAAGTATTCCAGGGGGTTGGGACCCAGTACTTC
TRBV19	once	-	TRBJ1-1	CASSMTGLNTEAFF	TGTGCCAGTAGTATGACGGGCCTCAACACTGAAGCTTTCTTT
TRBV5-4	-	TRBD2	TRBJ2-7	CASSELAGPSYEQYF	TGTGCCAGCAGCGAACTAGCGGGCCCCTCCTACGAGCAGTACTTC
TRBV6-5	-	-	TRBJ2-7	CASRDGYEQYF	TGTGCCAGCAGGGACGGATACGAGCAGTACTTC
TRBV7-6	-	-	TRBJ1-3	CASSSSGSPISGNTIYF	TGTGCCAGCAGCTCGTCCGGGTCCCCAATCTCTGGAAACACCATATATTTT
TRBV7-9	-	TRBD2	TRBJ2-1	CASSLILAGGWNEQFF	TGTGCCAGCAGCCTAATATTAGCGGGAGGCTGGAATGAGCAGTTCTTC
TRBV4-1	-	-	TRBJ1-1	CASSKPANTEAFF	TGCGCCAGCAGTAAGCCGGCTAACACTGAAGCTTTCTTT
TRBV6-6	once	TRBD2	TRBJ2-5	CASSSLAGVSKTQYF	TGTGCCAGCAGTAGCCTAGCGGGAGTGTCGAAGACCCAGTACTTC
TRBV4-1	-	-	TRBJ2-1	CASSQEGGGSSSYNEQFF	TGCGCCAGCAGCCAAGAGGGGGGCGGATCAAGCTCCTACAATGAGCAGTTCTTC
TRBV6-5	-	-	TRBJ2-1	CASGGPRYEQFF	TGTGCCAGCGGGGGACCCCGGTATGAGCAGTTCTTC